The T cell receptor beta chain under discussion was sequenced for a study of T cells in Graves' hyperthyroidism and ophthalmopathy. Findings of the study overall: From stable hyperthyroidism, ophthalmopathy was set apart by a 13 V-J model.

This clonotype was counted at least ten times. No antigen is known for it. The source material, RNA transcripts, was used to amplify TCR beta CDR3 regions. First-round RT-PCR of the TCR CDR3 relied on the HTBI primer set. TCRdb redid the calling of the multiplex PCR reads with MiXCR, one entry per CDR3 protein. The sample has about 98,000 distinct CDR3 sequences; 40% are singletons. J was trimmed by 3 bases and V by 1 base; bases with no gene match: 2. Germline values: CDR1 LNHNV, CDR2 YYDKDF (reference sequence). The CDR3 loop spans 15 amino acids. The study enrolled patients aged 18 to 65 with newly diagnosed hyperthyroidism of under 2 months' duration. Exclusion of patients followed from uncontrolled infection, other autoimmune disease, pregnancy or lactation.

The specimen sequenced was peripheral blood or thyroid tissue (not recorded which). The TCR comes from a woman aged 30 to 39 with Graves' hyperthyroidism. V and J are TRBV15 and TRBJ1-5; 8 bases agree with TRBD1. The CDR3 here is CATSRGRGHNQPQHF. As DNA, the CDR3 is TGTGCCACCAGCAGAGGCAGGGGGCACAATCAGCCCCAGCATTTT.